This T cell receptor (beta chain) was recovered during a study of T cells after yellow fever vaccination. Study-level points and caveats: Abundant clonotypes (contaminants from the bulk population) could be present in FACS-sorted repertoires. Boosting was followed by the reappearance of most primary-vaccination clones (approximately 95% CD4, 70% to 90% CD8). The CD4 compartment and the CD8 compartment contained a small share of clonotypes in common.

Trimming removed 5 bases at V and 4 bases at J, with 23 bases between. This CDR3 has 17 residues. CDR1 is LGHNA, CDR2 YNFKEQ, per germline. TCRdb re-called the 5' RACE reads with MiXCR, one entry per CDR3 protein. The table includes more than 250,000 distinct CDR3 sequences, approximately 7% detected once. This clonotype was observed a few times. Antigen unknown. The V call is TRBV4-2, the J call TRBJ1-1; D may be TRBD1 (5 bases). The source of this sequence is a man between 18 and 29 years old who received the YFV17D yellow fever vaccine. The source was PBMCs, collected 35 to 50 days after the first yellow fever vaccination. The DNA of the CDR3 is TGTGCCAGCAGCTACCTTCTTCTTGGGCAGGGAAGCACTGAAGCTTTCTTT. The encoded protein is CASSYLLLGQGSTEAFF.